The next 21 T cell receptor beta chains were all read from a single sample in a study of early T cells in non-severe SARS-CoV-2 infection. Using its own MiXCR run on the 5' RACE reads, TCRdb lists one record per CDR3 protein. The sample includes tens of thousands of distinct CDR3 sequences, over 5% seen only once; the top ten take 7.8%. The sample comprised whole blood. Receptors originate from an adult who was a healthcare worker with PCR-confirmed SARS-CoV-2 infection or an uninfected control (not recorded which).

This clonotype was picked up many times. The J gene is TRBJ1-5, the V gene TRBV6-6, with TRBD1 matching 10 bases. The V gene end was trimmed by 2 bases and the J gene end by 7 bases; junction bases not matched to a gene: 5. The germline CDR1 and CDR2 sequences are MNHNY and SVGAGI (reference sequence). There are 15 residues in the CDR3. This CDR3 reads CASSYPDRGEQPQHF. CDR3 coding DNA: TGTGCCAGCAGTTACCCGGACAGGGGGGAGCAGCCCCAGCATTTT.

The CDR3 reads CASSPTGQEQYF. The CDR3 bases are TGTGCCAGCAGCCCTACCGGACAGGAGCAGTACTTC. The chain joins TRBV6-5 to TRBJ2-7; D is possibly TRBD1 (6 bases). Trimming stripped 6 bases from V and 7 bases from J, with 13 bases between. The CDR3 extends over 12 amino acids. Looked up from germline, CDR1 is MNHEY and CDR2 is SVGAGI.

The chain recombines TRBV12-3 or TRBV12-4 with TRBJ2-6; 7 nucleotides agree with TRBD1. V lost 8 bases and J lost 0; bases outside the gene matches: 7. This CDR3 is 16 amino acids long. CDR3 residues: CASSRTGRSGANVLTF. As DNA, the CDR3 is TGTGCCAGCTCTCGGACAGGTCGCTCTGGGGCCAACGTCCTGACTTTC.

A few counts support this clonotype. The chain recombines TRBV6-1 with TRBJ2-3, with D unclear. V gave up 4 bases and J gave up 2 bases, with 13 bases separating them. CDR1 MNHNS and CDR2 SASEGT come from the germline V gene. The CDR3 length is 15 residues. The CDR3 coding sequence is TGTGCCAGCAGTGTCGGCGGAATATTCACAGATACGCAGTATTTT. As protein: CASSVGGIFTDTQYF.

There are a few counts of this clonotype. The chain is built from TRBV29-1 and TRBJ1-2, with a weak D call TRBD1 (6 bases). CDR1 SQVTM and CDR2 ANQGSEA come from the germline V gene. With 4 bases removed from V and 4 bases from J, the gap between germline ends came to 16 bases. The CDR3 runs to 14 residues. In DNA, the CDR3 is TGCAGCGTTGCCCCCAGGGGCAGACTCTATGGCTACACCTTC. This codes for CSVAPRGRLYGYTF. The full variable domain, in which reference TRBV29-1 and TRBJ1-2 provide the parts outside the CDR3, is SAVISQKPSRDICQRGTSLTIQCQVDSQVTMMFWYRQQPGQSLTLIATANQGSEATYESGFVIDKFPISRPNLTFSTLTVSNMSPEDSSIYLCSVAPRGRLYGYTFGSGTRLTVV.

This clonotype was recorded a few times. This chain connects TRBV10-1 to TRBJ2-1, with 9 bases lining up with TRBD2. CDR3 length: 14 amino acids. Unmatched junction bases numbered 5, after V lost 5 bases and J lost 6 bases. Germline CDR1 reads WNHNN; CDR2 reads SYGVQD (reference sequence). The CDR3 bases are TGCGCCAGCAGTACAAGCGGGAGGTTCAATGAGCAGTTCTTC. This gives the protein CASSTSGRFNEQFF.

This clonotype was observed a handful of times. The chain links TRBV27 to TRBJ2-2; no definite D call. Germline CDR1 MNHEY, CDR2 SMNVEV (reference sequence). V lost 3 bases to trimming and J lost 5 bases, with 10 bases between them. The CDR3 has 14 amino acids. The CDR3 reads CASSFGVLTGELFF. The DNA for the CDR3 is TGTGCCAGCAGTTTTGGGGTGTTAACCGGGGAGCTGTTTTTT.

This clonotype was recorded a few times. The chain joins TRBV7-9 to TRBJ2-7; maybe TRBD1 (6 bases). In germline, CDR1 is SEHNR, CDR2 FQNEAQ (reference sequence). This CDR3 is built from 17 residues. V gave up 1 base and J gave up 2 bases, with 18 bases separating them. The DNA for the CDR3 is TGTGCCAGCAGCTTAGACCACAGGGACCTATACGCCTACGAGCAGTACTTC. Its protein product is CASSLDHRDLYAYEQYF.

The V gene is TRBV30, the J gene TRBJ2-7; TRBD1 matches 8 bases. The CDR3 length is 14 residues. From germline, CDR1 is GTSNPN and CDR2 SVGIG (reference sequence). V shed 3 bases and J 0 bases; nucleotides not matched to a gene: 4. The CDR3 DNA is TGTGCCTGGAGAGTCCAGGGGGCCTCCTACGAGCAGTACTTC. This sequence encodes CAWRVQGASYEQYF. Together with reference TRBV30 and TRBJ2-7, the CDR3 gives the full variable domain: SQTIHQWPATLVQPVGSPLSLECTVEGTSNPNLYWYRQAAGRGLQLLFYSVGIGQISSEVPQNLSASRPQDRQFILSSKKLLLSDSGFYLCAWRVQGASYEQYFGPGTRLTVT.

This clonotype was counted only a few times. V usage is TRBV5-1 and J usage is TRBJ2-5, with D possibly called TRBD1 or TRBD2 (5 bases each). CDR3 length: 15 amino acids. The V gene lost 6 bases and the J gene lost 0 bases, with 15 bases spanning the gap. Germline V gene data show CDR1 as SGHRS and CDR2 as YFSETQ. CDR3 in amino acids: CASTLDGANQETQYF. The CDR3, as DNA: TGCGCCAGCACCCTGGACGGGGCTAACCAAGAGACCCAGTACTTC.

This clonotype was counted ten times or more. The chain employs TRBV7-2 and TRBJ2-6, with D uncertain. The CDR3 sequence is 15 residues long. Looked up from germline, CDR1 is SGHTA and CDR2 is FQGNSA. The ends were cut back, 5 bases at V and 0 bases at J, with 8 bases in the middle. The CDR3 DNA is TGTGCCAGCAGCGCCCTGGGCTCTGGGGCCAACGTCCTGACTTTC. It specifies CASSALGSGANVLTF.

The chain has TRBV12-3 or TRBV12-4 and TRBJ2-3, with D possibly matching TRBD2 (6 bases). The CDR3 covers 13 residues. The V end lost 5 bases, the J end lost 6 bases, and 12 bases lay between the germline ends. As DNA, the CDR3 is TGTGCCAGCAGTCCTGGGGGGTTCGATACGCAGTATTTT. This codes for CASSPGGFDTQYF.

This clonotype was counted ten times or more. V is TRBV29-1 and J is TRBJ2-7; D possibly corresponds to TRBD1 (5 bases). Germline CDR1 reads SQVTM; CDR2 reads ANQGSEA. The CDR3 contains 13 residues. V dropped 4 bases and J dropped 2 bases, with 12 bases sitting between them. The CDR3 DNA reads TGCAGCGTTGTCTCAGGGAAGCCCTACGAGCAGTACTTC. Amino acid sequence: CSVVSGKPYEQYF.

V gene TRBV25-1 combines with J gene TRBJ1-1; TRBD1 agrees at 9 bases. V gave up 6 bases and J gave up 1 base; unmatched junction bases: 6. Germline-derived CDR1 and CDR2 are MGHDK and SYGVNS. The CDR3 covers 15 residues. The CDR3 DNA reads as TGTGCCAGCAGACCCTGGACAGGGGAGAACACTGAAGCTTTCTTT. This codes for CASRPWTGENTEAFF. The full variable domain, its missing parts supplied by reference TRBV25-1 and TRBJ1-1, is EADIYQTPRYLVIGTGKKITLECSQTMGHDKMYWYQQDPGMELHLIHYSYGVNSTEKGDLSSESTVSRIRTEHFPLTLESARPSHTSQYLCASRPWTGENTEAFFGQGTRLTVV.

The chain uses TRBV20-1 and TRBJ1-1, with 10 bases that match TRBD1. Trimming cost V 0 bases and J 3 bases; bases outside gene matches: 4. CDR3 length equals 15 residues. From germline, CDR1 is DFQATT and CDR2 SNEGSKA (reference sequence). CDR3 sequence: CSAREPGQGYTEAFF. DNA of the CDR3: TGCAGTGCTAGAGAACCGGGACAGGGGTACACTGAAGCTTTCTTT.

J is TRBJ1-5 and V is TRBV27; D not resolved. The germline V gene has CDR1 MNHEY and CDR2 SMNVEV (reference sequence). V lost 2 bases and J 7 bases, leaving 9 bases between the germline ends. The CDR3 loop spans 13 amino acids. The CDR3 DNA is TGTGCCAGCAGTTTAAAGGTAGGGCAGCCCCAGCATTTT. Encoded protein: CASSLKVGQPQHF.

This clonotype was detected ten times or more. The V and J genes are TRBV5-1 and TRBJ1-2; tentatively, D is TRBD1 (6 bases). With 1 base removed from V and 6 bases from J, the gap between germline ends came to 13 bases. Germline V gives CDR1 SGHRS, CDR2 YFSETQ. This CDR3 is 14 amino acids long. CDR3 in amino acids: CASSLLGAVDGYTF. In DNA form, the CDR3 reads TGCGCCAGCAGCTTGCTGGGGGCTGTAGATGGCTACACCTTC.

This clonotype was detected only a few times. The chain combines TRBV7-9 with TRBJ2-1; possibly TRBD2 for D (6 bases). V was pared by 6 bases and J by 2 bases, with 17 bases between. Germline V gives CDR1 SEHNR, CDR2 FQNEAQ (reference sequence). The CDR3 is 16 amino acids. The CDR3 region is CASSSGWGDAYNEQFF. CDR3 nucleotide sequence: TGTGCCAGCAGTAGTGGCTGGGGGGACGCCTACAATGAGCAGTTCTTC.

For the CDR3, the DNA is TGTGCCAGCAGCCCCCGGGGGCCAAAAACCTACGAGCAGTACTTC. The encoded protein is CASSPRGPKTYEQYF. The chain recombines TRBV7-9 with TRBJ2-7; D may be TRBD1 or TRBD2 (6 bases each). The V gene's germline CDR1 is SEHNR and CDR2 FQNEAQ (reference sequence). The CDR3 totals 15 residues. Deletions cut 5 bases from V and 2 bases from J, with 16 bases between.

V and J are TRBV20-1 and TRBJ2-3; 11 nucleotides align to TRBD2. Germline assignment: CDR1 DFQATT and CDR2 SNEGSKA (reference sequence). The CDR3 is made up of 17 amino acids. J gave up 1 base and V 3 bases, and 9 bases lay outside the gene matches. The CDR3 coding sequence is TGCAGTGCTAGTCTGGGGACTAGCGGAGACGGCACAGATACGCAGTATTTT. Protein: CSASLGTSGDGTDTQYF.

The chain uses TRBV2 and TRBJ2-2; 8 positions match TRBD1. J lost 6 bases, V lost 3 bases, and 6 bases had no gene match. The CDR3 has 15 amino acids. Per germline, CDR1 SNHLY and CDR2 FYNNEI. CDR3 sequence (DNA): TGTGCCAGCAGTGACGGACAGGGATTTTCCGGGGAGCTGTTTTTT. Translated, it gives CASSDGQGFSGELFF.